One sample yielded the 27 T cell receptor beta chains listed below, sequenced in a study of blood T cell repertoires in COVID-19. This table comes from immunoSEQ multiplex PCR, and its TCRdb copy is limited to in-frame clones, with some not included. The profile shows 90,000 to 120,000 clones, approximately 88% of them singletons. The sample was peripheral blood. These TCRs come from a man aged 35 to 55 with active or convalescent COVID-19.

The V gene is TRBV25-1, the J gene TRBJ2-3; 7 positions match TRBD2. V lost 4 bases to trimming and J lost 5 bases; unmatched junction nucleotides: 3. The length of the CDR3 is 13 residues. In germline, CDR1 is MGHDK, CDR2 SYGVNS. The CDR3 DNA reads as TGTGCCAGCAGTGGACTAGCCGGAGATACGCAGTATTTT. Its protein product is CASSGLAGDTQYF. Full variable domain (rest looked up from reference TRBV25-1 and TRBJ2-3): EADIYQTPRYLVIGTGKKITLECSQTMGHDKMYWYQQDPGMELHLIHYSYGVNSTEKGDLSSESTVSRIRTEHFPLTLESARPSHTSQYLCASSGLAGDTQYFGPGTRLTVL.

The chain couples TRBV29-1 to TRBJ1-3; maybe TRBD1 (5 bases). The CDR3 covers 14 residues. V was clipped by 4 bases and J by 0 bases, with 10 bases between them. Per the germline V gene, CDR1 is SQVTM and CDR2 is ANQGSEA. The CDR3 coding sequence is TGCAGCGTTGCAACAGGATCCTCTGGAAACACCATATATTTT. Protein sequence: CSVATGSSGNTIYF.

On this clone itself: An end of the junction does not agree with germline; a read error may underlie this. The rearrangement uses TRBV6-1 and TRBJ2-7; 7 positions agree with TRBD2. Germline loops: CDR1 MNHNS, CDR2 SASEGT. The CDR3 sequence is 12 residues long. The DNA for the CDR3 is TGTGCCAGCAGTGAATTAGCGGGCAAAGCTTTCTTC. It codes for CASSELAGKAFF.

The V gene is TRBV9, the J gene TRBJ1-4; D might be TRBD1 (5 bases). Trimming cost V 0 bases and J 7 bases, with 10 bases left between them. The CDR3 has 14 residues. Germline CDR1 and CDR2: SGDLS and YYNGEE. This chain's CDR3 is CASSVAGQGEKLFF. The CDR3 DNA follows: TGTGCCAGCAGCGTAGCTGGGCAGGGTGAAAAACTGTTTTTT.

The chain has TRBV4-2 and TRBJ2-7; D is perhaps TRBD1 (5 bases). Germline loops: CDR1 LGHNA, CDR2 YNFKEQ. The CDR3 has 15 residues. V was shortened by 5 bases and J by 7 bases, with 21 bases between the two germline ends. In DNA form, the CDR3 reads TGTGCCAGCAGCTTACAGGCCTTAGGGGCGGATGAGCAGTACTTC. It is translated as CASSLQALGADEQYF.

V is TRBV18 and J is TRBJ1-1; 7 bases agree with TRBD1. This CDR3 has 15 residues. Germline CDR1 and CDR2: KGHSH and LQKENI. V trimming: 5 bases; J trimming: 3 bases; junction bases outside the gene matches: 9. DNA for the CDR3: TGTGCCAGCTCATCTCTGTCTCAGGGGGACACTGAAGCTTTCTTT. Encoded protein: CASSSLSQGDTEAFF. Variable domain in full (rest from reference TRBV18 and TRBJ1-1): NAGVMQNPRHLVRRRGQEARLRCSPMKGHSHVYWYRQLPEEGLKFMVYLQKENIIDESGMPKERFSAEFPKEGPSILRIQQVVRGDSAAYFCASSSLSQGDTEAFFGQGTRLTVV.

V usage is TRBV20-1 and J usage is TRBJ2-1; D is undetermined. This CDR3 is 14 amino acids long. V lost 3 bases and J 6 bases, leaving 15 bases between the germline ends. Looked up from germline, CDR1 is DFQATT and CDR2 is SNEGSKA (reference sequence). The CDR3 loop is CSASKFGSVNEQFF. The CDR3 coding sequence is TGCAGTGCTAGTAAGTTCGGTTCGGTCAATGAGCAGTTCTTC.

The CDR3 coding sequence is TGTGCCAGCAGCTTGATGGGGGGGGCCTACAATGAGCAGTTCTTC. It is translated as CASSLMGGAYNEQFF. The rearrangement joins TRBV5-4 to TRBJ2-1, with 7 bases matching TRBD2. CDR1 SGHNT and CDR2 YYREEE come from the germline V gene (reference sequence). Trimming cost V 1 base and J 2 bases; bases outside gene matches: 3. The CDR3 has 15 amino acids.

Here the CDR3 DNA reads TGTGCCAGCCTAGAAAAAATGAACACTGAAGCTTTCTTT. Translation: CASLEKMNTEAFF. V gene TRBV12-3 or TRBV12-4 combines with J gene TRBJ1-1; D gene unclear. V was trimmed by 8 bases and J by 0 bases, leaving 10 bases between them. The CDR3 loop spans 13 amino acids.

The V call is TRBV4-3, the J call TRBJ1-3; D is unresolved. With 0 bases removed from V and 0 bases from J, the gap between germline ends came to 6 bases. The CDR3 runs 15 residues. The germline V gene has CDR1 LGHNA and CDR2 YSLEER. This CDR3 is CASSQDRGSGNTIYF. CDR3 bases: TGCGCCAGCAGCCAAGATCGAGGCTCTGGAAACACCATATATTTT.

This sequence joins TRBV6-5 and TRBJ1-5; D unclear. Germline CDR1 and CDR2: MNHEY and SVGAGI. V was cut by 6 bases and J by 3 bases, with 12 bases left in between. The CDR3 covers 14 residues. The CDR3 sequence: CASSGMFINQPQHF. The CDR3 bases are TGTGCCAGCAGCGGGATGTTTATCAATCAGCCCCAGCATTTT.

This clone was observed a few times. The CDR3 nucleotides are TGTGCCAGCAGCGCCGGACTAGCGGGGGGCTTAGGCGAGCAGTACTTC. Translating gives CASSAGLAGGLGEQYF. The rearrangement joins TRBV5-4 to TRBJ2-7, with TRBD2 matching over 14 bases. Trimming removed 4 bases from V and 6 bases from J; junction bases left unmatched: 9. Germline CDR1 and CDR2: SGHNT and YYREEE (reference sequence). CDR3 length: 16 amino acids.

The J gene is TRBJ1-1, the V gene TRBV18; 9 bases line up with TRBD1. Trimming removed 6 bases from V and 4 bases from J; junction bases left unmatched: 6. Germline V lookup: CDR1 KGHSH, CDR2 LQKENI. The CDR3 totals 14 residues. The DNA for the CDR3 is TGTGCCAGCTCGGGACAGGGCGGGAGCACTGAAGCTTTCTTT. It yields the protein CASSGQGGSTEAFF.

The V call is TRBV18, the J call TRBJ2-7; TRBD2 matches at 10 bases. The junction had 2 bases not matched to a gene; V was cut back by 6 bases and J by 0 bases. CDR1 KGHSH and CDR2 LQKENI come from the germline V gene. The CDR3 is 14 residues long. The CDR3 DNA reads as TGTGCCAGCTCCGGACTAGCGGCCTCCTACGAGCAGTACTTC. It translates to CASSGLAASYEQYF.

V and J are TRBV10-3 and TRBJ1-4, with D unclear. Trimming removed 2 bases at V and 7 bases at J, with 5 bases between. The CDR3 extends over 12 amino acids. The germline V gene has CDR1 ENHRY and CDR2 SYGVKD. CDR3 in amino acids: CAISEGPEKLFF. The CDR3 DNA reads TGTGCCATCAGTGAGGGGCCTGAAAAACTGTTTTTT.

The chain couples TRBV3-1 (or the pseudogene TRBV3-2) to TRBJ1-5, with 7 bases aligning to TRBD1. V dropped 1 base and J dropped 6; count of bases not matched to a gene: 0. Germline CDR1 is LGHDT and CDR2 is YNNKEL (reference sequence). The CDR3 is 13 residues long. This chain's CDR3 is CASSQAGGQPQHF. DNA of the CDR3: TGTGCCAGCAGCCAAGCAGGGGGTCAGCCCCAGCATTTT.

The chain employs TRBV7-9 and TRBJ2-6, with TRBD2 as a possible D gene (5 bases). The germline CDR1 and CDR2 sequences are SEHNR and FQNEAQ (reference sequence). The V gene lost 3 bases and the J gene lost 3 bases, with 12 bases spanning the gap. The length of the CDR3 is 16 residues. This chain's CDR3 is CASSFLGGVGANVLTF. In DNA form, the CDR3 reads TGTGCCAGCAGCTTTCTAGGAGGAGTTGGGGCCAACGTCCTGACTTTC.

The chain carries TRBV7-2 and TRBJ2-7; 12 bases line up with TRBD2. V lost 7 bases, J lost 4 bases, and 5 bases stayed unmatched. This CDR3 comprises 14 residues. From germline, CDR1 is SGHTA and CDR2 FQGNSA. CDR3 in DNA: TGTGCCAGCACCCGGACTAGCGGGAAGTACGAGCAGTACTTC. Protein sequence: CASTRTSGKYEQYF.

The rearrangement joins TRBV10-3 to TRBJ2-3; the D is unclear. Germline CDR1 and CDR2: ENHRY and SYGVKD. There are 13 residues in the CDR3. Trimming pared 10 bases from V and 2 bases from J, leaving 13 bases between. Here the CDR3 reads CATLPRNTDTQYF. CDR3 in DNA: TGTGCCACATTACCGAGGAACACAGATACGCAGTATTTT.

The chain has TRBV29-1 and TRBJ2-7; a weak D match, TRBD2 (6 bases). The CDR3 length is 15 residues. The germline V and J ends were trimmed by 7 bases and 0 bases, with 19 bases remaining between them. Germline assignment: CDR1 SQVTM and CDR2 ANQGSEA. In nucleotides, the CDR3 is TGCAGCGCCGTTCGTGAGCGGGCTTCCTCCTACGAGCAGTACTTC. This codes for CSAVRERASSYEQYF.

DNA for the CDR3: TGTGCCAGCAGCTTAGCGGCCGGGACAGCCAACTATGGCTACACCTTC. The encoded protein is CASSLAAGTANYGYTF. The genes are TRBV11-2 and TRBJ1-2, with 7 bases that match TRBD1. The CDR3 is made up of 16 amino acids. CDR1 and CDR2 from the germline V gene are SGHAT and FQNNGV. V shed 1 base and J 2 bases; nucleotides not matched to a gene: 7. The full variable domain, in which reference TRBV11-2 and TRBJ1-2 provide the parts outside the CDR3, is EAGVAQSPRYKIIEKRQSVAFWCNPISGHATLYWYQQILGQGPKLLIQFQNNGVVDDSQLPKDRFSAERLKGVDSTLKIQPAKLEDSAVYLCASSLAAGTANYGYTFGSGTRLTVV.

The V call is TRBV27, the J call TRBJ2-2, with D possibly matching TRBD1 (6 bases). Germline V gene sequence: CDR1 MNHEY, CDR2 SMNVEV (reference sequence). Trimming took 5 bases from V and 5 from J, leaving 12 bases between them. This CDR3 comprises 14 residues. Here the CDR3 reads CASSTNTGTGELFF. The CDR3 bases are TGTGCCAGCAGTACGAACACAGGGACCGGGGAGCTGTTTTTT.

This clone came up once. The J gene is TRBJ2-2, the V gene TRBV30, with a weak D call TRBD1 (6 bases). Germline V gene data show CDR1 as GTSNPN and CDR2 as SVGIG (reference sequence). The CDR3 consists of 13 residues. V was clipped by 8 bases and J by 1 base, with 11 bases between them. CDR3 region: CARDIQNTGELFF. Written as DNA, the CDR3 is TGTGCCCGGGACATACAGAACACCGGGGAGCTGTTTTTT.

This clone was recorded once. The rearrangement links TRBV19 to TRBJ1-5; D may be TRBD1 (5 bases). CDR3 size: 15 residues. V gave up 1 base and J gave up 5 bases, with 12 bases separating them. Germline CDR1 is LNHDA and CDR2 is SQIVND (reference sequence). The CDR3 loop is CASSIGAGLDQPQHF. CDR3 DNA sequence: TGTGCCAGTAGTATAGGAGCAGGGCTGGATCAGCCCCAGCATTTT. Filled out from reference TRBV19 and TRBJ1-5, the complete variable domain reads DGGITQSPKYLFRKEGQNVTLSCEQNLNHDAMYWYRQDPGQGLRLIYYSQIVNDFQKGDIAEGYSVSREKKESFPLTVTSAQKNPTAFYLCASSIGAGLDQPQHFGDGTRLSIL.

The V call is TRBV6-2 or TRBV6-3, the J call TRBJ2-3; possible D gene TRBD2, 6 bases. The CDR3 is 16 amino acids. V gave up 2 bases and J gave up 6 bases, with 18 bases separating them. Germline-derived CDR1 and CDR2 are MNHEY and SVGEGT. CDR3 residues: CASSYLPSVAFDTQYF. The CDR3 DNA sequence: TGTGCCAGCAGTTACCTCCCTAGCGTAGCCTTCGATACGCAGTATTTT.

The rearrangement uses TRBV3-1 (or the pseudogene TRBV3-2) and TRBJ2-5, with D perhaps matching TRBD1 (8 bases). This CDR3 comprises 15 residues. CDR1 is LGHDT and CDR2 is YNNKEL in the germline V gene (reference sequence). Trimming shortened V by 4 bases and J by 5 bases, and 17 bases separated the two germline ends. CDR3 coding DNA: TGTGCCAGCAGCCCGGGGGGACAGGAGACGGAGACCCAGTACTTC. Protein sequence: CASSPGGQETETQYF.

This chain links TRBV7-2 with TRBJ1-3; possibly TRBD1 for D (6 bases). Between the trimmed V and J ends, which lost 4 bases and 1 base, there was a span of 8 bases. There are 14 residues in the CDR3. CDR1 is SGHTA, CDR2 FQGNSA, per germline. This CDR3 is CASSSQGSGNTIYF. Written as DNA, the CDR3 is TGTGCCAGCAGCTCACAGGGTTCTGGAAACACCATATATTTT.